The 27 T cell receptor beta chains below were found in one sample sequenced in a study of T cells in Graves' hyperthyroidism and ophthalmopathy. RNA transcripts served as the template for amplifying TCR beta CDR3 regions. When the TCR CDR3 underwent first-round RT-PCR, the HTBI primer set was used. TCRdb passed the multiplex PCR reads through MiXCR, listing each CDR3 protein once. The sample holds about 480,000 distinct CDR3 sequences, around a quarter seen once. Sample: blood. These receptors came from a woman in her thirties with Graves' ophthalmopathy.

The chain recombines TRBV5-1 with TRBJ1-1; 7 bases agree with TRBD1. The germline CDR1 and CDR2 sequences are SGHRS and YFSETQ. The CDR3 has 15 amino acids. With 4 bases clipped from V and 1 base from J, the junction kept 7 bases outside the gene matches. The CDR3, as DNA: TGCGCCAGCAGCCCGATGGACAGGTCGAACACTGAAGCTTTCTTT. Amino acids: CASSPMDRSNTEAFF.

The rearrangement links TRBV6-1 to TRBJ2-7, with 10 bases aligning to TRBD1. The CDR3 totals 14 residues. With V trimmed by 5 bases and J by 4 bases, 5 bases remained unmatched. Germline V gives CDR1 MNHNS, CDR2 SASEGT. The CDR3 nucleotides are TGTGCCAGCAGTCCTTGGACAGGGGGGTACGAGCAGTACTTC. This encodes CASSPWTGGYEQYF.

This clonotype was seen at least ten times. The chain is built from TRBV28 and TRBJ1-1; 7 nucleotides agree with TRBD1. CDR3 length equals 15 residues. Germline CDR1 and CDR2: MDHEN and SYDVKM. The trim removed 4 bases at V and 1 base at J, leaving 6 bases unmatched. CDR3 in DNA: TGTGCCAGCAGTTCGCCGGGACAGTCGAACACTGAAGCTTTCTTT. This codes for CASSSPGQSNTEAFF.

The table lists this clonotype with many counts. The chain has TRBV6-1 and TRBJ2-5, with 8 bases aligning to TRBD1. The CDR3 consists of 16 residues. V gave up 2 bases and J gave up 5 bases; unmatched junction bases: 10. CDR1 MNHNS and CDR2 SASEGT come from the germline V gene. CDR3 bases: TGTGCCAGCAGTGAAACCAGGGGGCGAAGGTGGGAGACCCAGTACTTC. This codes for CASSETRGRRWETQYF.

The chain is built from TRBV6-2 or TRBV6-3 and TRBJ1-1; D is possibly TRBD1 (5 bases). The CDR3 covers 15 residues. Germline CDR1 and CDR2: MNHEY and SVGEGT. V lost 6 bases and J 2 bases, leaving 16 bases between the germline ends. CDR3 loop: CASRGQGRGNTEAFF. The CDR3 nucleotides read TGTGCCAGCAGGGGGCAGGGACGGGGAAACACTGAAGCTTTCTTT.

This clonotype showed up just a few times. The V and J genes are TRBV7-2 and TRBJ2-4, with D possibly TRBD1 on 6 matching bases. This CDR3 region has 14 residues. Germline V gives CDR1 SGHTA, CDR2 FQGNSA. Trimming removed 2 bases from V and 7 bases from J, with 12 bases in between. The CDR3 protein is CASSLRQRGNIQYF. The CDR3 DNA follows: TGTGCCAGCAGCTTACGACAGAGGGGGAACATTCAGTACTTC.

The chain couples TRBV27 to TRBJ2-2; the match to TRBD2 covers 10 bases. CDR3 length: 17 residues. After removal of 6 bases from V and 3 bases from J, the junction contained 10 bases not matched to a gene. Germline values: CDR1 MNHEY, CDR2 SMNVEV (reference sequence). In DNA form, the CDR3 reads TGTGCCAGCAGGAATATAGGGCTAGCGGGAGACACCGGGGAGCTGTTTTTT. This codes for CASRNIGLAGDTGELFF.

This clonotype was counted ten times or more. CDR3 sequence: CASSLVGFGEETQYF. The CDR3 DNA sequence: TGTGCCAGCAGCTTAGTAGGATTCGGTGAAGAGACCCAGTACTTC. This chain links TRBV11-2 with TRBJ2-5, with D hard to call. Deletions cut 1 base from V and 3 bases from J, with 12 bases between. Germline V gene lookup returns CDR1 SGHAT and CDR2 FQNNGV. The CDR3 spans 15 residues.

This clonotype was observed a handful of times. The chain carries TRBV3-1 and TRBJ2-5, with 9 bases matching TRBD2. The ends lost 4 bases at V and 5 bases at J; junction bases unmatched: 5. The CDR3 is made up of 14 amino acids. Germline CDR1 is LGHDT and CDR2 is YNNKEL (reference sequence). This CDR3 is CASSRRGGEETQYF. The CDR3 DNA sequence: TGTGCCAGCAGCCGGCGGGGGGGCGAGGAGACCCAGTACTTC.

This clonotype was picked up many times. The J gene is TRBJ1-1, the V gene TRBV12-3 or TRBV12-4; no clear D gene. Trimming cost V 8 bases and J 2 bases, with 6 bases left between them. The length of the CDR3 is 11 residues. The CDR3 reads CASGENTEAFF. DNA for the CDR3: TGTGCCAGCGGGGAAAACACTGAAGCTTTCTTT.

This clonotype was counted ten times or more. The chain joins TRBV6-2 or TRBV6-3 to TRBJ1-1; D is perhaps TRBD1 (6 bases). V lost 2 bases and J lost 7, with 8 bases in between. In germline, CDR1 is MNHEY, CDR2 SVGEGT. The CDR3 consists of 12 residues. The CDR3 spells CASSYRGVEAFF. In nucleotides, the CDR3 is TGTGCCAGCAGTTACAGGGGGGTTGAAGCTTTCTTT.

This clonotype was picked up many times. This chain uses TRBV25-1 with TRBJ1-2; 11 bases match TRBD1. V was clipped by 6 bases and J by 6 bases; unmatched bases: 3. CDR1 is MGHDK and CDR2 is SYGVNS in the germline V gene. CDR3 size: 13 residues. CDR3 sequence (DNA): TGTGCCAGCAGGGGACAGGGGGTAGATGGCTACACCTTC. Amino acid sequence: CASRGQGVDGYTF.

The chain carries TRBV12-3 or TRBV12-4 and TRBJ2-5, with 11 bases aligning to TRBD2. V trimming: 6 bases; J trimming: 2 bases; junction bases outside the gene matches: 5. There are 15 residues in the CDR3. This CDR3 reads CASSSGTSGQETQYF. The DNA for the CDR3 is TGTGCCAGCAGCTCCGGGACTAGCGGACAAGAGACCCAGTACTTC.

The sample holds many counts of this clonotype. This chain uses TRBV20-1 with TRBJ1-2; 9 bases are a match to TRBD1. Germline V gene data show CDR1 as DFQATT and CDR2 as SNEGSKA (reference sequence). After removal of 0 bases from V and 6 bases from J, the junction contained 5 bases not matched to a gene. The CDR3 length is 14 residues. CDR3 sequence (DNA): TGCAGTGCTAGAGAAGAGGGACAGGGTGATGGCTACACCTTC. It translates to CSAREEGQGDGYTF.

The rearrangement uses TRBV6-1 and TRBJ1-1; D is ambiguous. The CDR3 sequence is 13 residues long. With 9 bases removed from V and 4 bases from J, the gap between germline ends came to 15 bases. Germline V lookup: CDR1 MNHNS, CDR2 SASEGT. The CDR3 reads CARSSASVTEAFF. DNA for the CDR3: TGTGCCAGATCTTCTGCCTCGGTCACTGAAGCTTTCTTT.

The table lists this clonotype with a few counts. This sequence joins TRBV2 and TRBJ1-1; possible D gene TRBD1, 6 bases. The germline V and J ends were trimmed by 3 bases and 3 bases, with 17 bases remaining between them. Germline CDR1 SNHLY, CDR2 FYNNEI. The CDR3 sequence is 16 residues long. The CDR3 sequence: CASSDWTARGDTEAFF. CDR3 DNA: TGTGCCAGCAGTGACTGGACAGCCCGGGGTGACACTGAAGCTTTCTTT.

In this sample, this clonotype turned up many times. This chain uses TRBV6-2 or TRBV6-3 with TRBJ1-3; D unclear. V lost 2 bases and J 0 bases, leaving 8 bases between the germline ends. The germline V gene encodes CDR1 MNHEY and CDR2 SVGEGT. This CDR3 region has 15 residues. The chain's CDR3 is CASSYEGDSGNTIYF. CDR3 bases: TGTGCCAGCAGTTACGAAGGAGACTCTGGAAACACCATATATTTT.

This clonotype was seen only a few times. The gene calls are TRBV2 and TRBJ2-2; D possibly uses TRBD1 or TRBD2 (6 bases each). The CDR3 runs 16 residues. V lost 1 base and J 6 bases, leaving 15 bases between the germline ends. In germline, CDR1 is SNHLY, CDR2 FYNNEI. This CDR3 reads CASSEVRRGLSGELFF. The CDR3 DNA is TGTGCCAGCAGTGAAGTTCGGAGGGGGTTATCCGGGGAGCTGTTTTTT.

This clonotype showed up just once. V usage is TRBV6-4 and J usage is TRBJ1-2; a weak D match, TRBD1 (6 bases). Per the germline V gene, CDR1 is MRHNA and CDR2 is SNTAGT. Trimming removed 0 bases at V and 4 bases at J, with 12 bases between. This CDR3 is 15 amino acids long. In nucleotides, the CDR3 is TGTGCCAGCAGTGACTCGGCAGGGGTTGGCTATGGCTACACCTTC. Translated, it gives CASSDSAGVGYGYTF.

This clonotype has a count of ten or more. This chain links TRBV2 with TRBJ2-5, with D perhaps matching TRBD1 (5 bases). The CDR3 covers 12 residues. Germline lookup yields CDR1 SNHLY and CDR2 FYNNEI. Between the trimmed V and J ends, which lost 5 bases and 4 bases, there was a span of 8 bases. The CDR3 here is CASSTRVETQYF. In DNA form, the CDR3 reads TGTGCCAGCAGTACCAGGGTAGAGACCCAGTACTTC.

This sequence joins TRBV9 and TRBJ2-3; D call uncertain. The CDR3 has 14 residues. The ends were cut back, 0 bases at V and 5 bases at J, with 10 bases in the middle. CDR1 is SGDLS, CDR2 YYNGEE, per germline. The DNA of the CDR3 is TGTGCCAGCAGCGTAGGGCCCTCAGAAGATACGCAGTATTTT. Residues: CASSVGPSEDTQYF.

The chain carries TRBV10-3 and TRBJ2-5; 10 bases line up with TRBD2. CDR1 is ENHRY and CDR2 is SYGVKD in the germline V gene. The CDR3 length is 16 residues. The V and J ends lost 4 bases and 3 bases, in that order; junction bases with no gene match: 8. CDR3 amino acids: CAISGALSGGEETQYF. The CDR3 DNA follows: TGTGCCATCAGTGGAGCGCTGAGCGGGGGGGAAGAGACCCAGTACTTC.

This clonotype occurred many times. The rearrangement joins TRBV28 to TRBJ1-2; D call uncertain. V was clipped by 2 bases and J by 3 bases, with 10 bases between them. The CDR3 spans 14 residues. The germline CDR1 and CDR2 sequences are MDHEN and SYDVKM. CDR3 coding DNA: TGTGCCAGCAGTTTAATTCGGTATGACTATGGCTACACCTTC. Translated: CASSLIRYDYGYTF.

This clonotype was recorded many times. The CDR3 protein is CASSFLAGGGETQYF. The CDR3, as DNA: TGTGCCAGCAGCTTTCTAGCGGGAGGGGGTGAGACCCAGTACTTC. The chain carries TRBV7-2 and TRBJ2-5, with TRBD2 identical over 12 bases. The CDR3 totals 15 residues. V lost 3 bases and J lost 5; bases outside the gene matches: 4. Germline CDR1 is SGHTA and CDR2 is FQGNSA.

This clonotype was seen many times. This chain uses TRBV5-6 with TRBJ2-7, with D perhaps matching TRBD2 (5 bases). Germline V gives CDR1 SGHDT, CDR2 YYEEEE. Trimming removed 4 bases from V and 2 bases from J, with 13 bases in between. The CDR3 runs to 14 residues. Written as DNA, the CDR3 is TGTGCCAGCAGCGGAACTAGAAGGGCCTACGAGCAGTACTTC. It codes for CASSGTRRAYEQYF.

This clonotype was seen only a few times. The chain joins TRBV7-2 to TRBJ1-1; D not resolved. The ends were cut back, 2 bases at V and 3 bases at J, with 13 bases in the middle. Germline V lookup: CDR1 SGHTA, CDR2 FQGNSA. CDR3 size: 15 residues. Here the CDR3 DNA reads TGTGCCAGCAGCTTACTCTCTCTTAGAGACACTGAAGCTTTCTTT. Translation: CASSLLSLRDTEAFF.

In its sample, this clonotype was seen many times. The genes are TRBV6-2 or TRBV6-3 and TRBJ1-1; D may be TRBD1 (6 bases). V dropped 7 bases and J dropped 5 bases, with 17 bases sitting between them. Germline lookup yields CDR1 MNHEY and CDR2 SVGEGT. The CDR3 is 14 residues long. As DNA, the CDR3 is TGTGCCAGCACCCAACCGGGTAGGGGGACTGAAGCTTTCTTT. Its translation: CASTQPGRGTEAFF.